This T cell receptor beta chain was obtained from a study of OX40 agonist ivuxolimab in advanced cancers. The study in broad terms: Ivuxolimab was a fully human IgG2 agonistic monoclonal antibody targeting the costimulatory receptor OX40 (CD134). Of the roughly 52 patients in dose escalation, some 20 had hepatocellular carcinoma, some 15 had melanoma, 9 had renal cell carcinoma and 9 had head and neck cancer. In the dose-escalation cohort, roughly four fifths of patients were male, and the mean age was around 60 years, with a range of 23 to 79. Prior anti-PD-1, anti-PD-L1 or anti-CTLA-4 therapy was permitted, and checkpoint inhibitors had been received by roughly 42% of dose-escalation patients. The paper reports the monotherapy dose-escalation portion (N of about 50 patients) of the phase I ivuxolimab trial. The point of sequencing TCRbeta in the periphery was to test whether ivuxolimab changed TCR sequence diversity and drove clonal T-cell expansion. Intravenous ivuxolimab was administered to patients every 2 weeks at six dose levels: 0.01, 0.1, 0.3, 1.5, 3 and 10 mg/kg. Partial responses occurred in three dose-escalation patients: two with cutaneous melanoma and one with hepatocellular carcinoma. What the study reported, not specific to this receptor: At doses of 0.1 to 3.0 mg/kg, clonal expansion of both CD4+ and CD8+ blood T cells was observed from baseline to week 6. After ivuxolimab, more expanded clones were found on average in CD8+ T cells than in CD4+ T cells. Low levels of normalized T-cell clonal expansion were also seen in some nonresponding patients. Antigen specificity was not determined for the clonally expanded peripheral T cells. Partial responders in the 0.1-3.0 mg/kg groups had among the lowest normalized peripheral clonal expansion, especially among CD8+ T cells.

Patients with a history of autoimmune disease or receiving systemic immunosuppression were excluded from the trial. Peripheral blood for TCR sequencing was drawn from every dose cohort at baseline, at cycle 4 day 1 and at cycle 7 day 1. The samples were drawn from a first-in-human, open-label, multicenter phase I dose-escalation trial of ivuxolimab. The trial enrolled adults with locally advanced or metastatic head and neck squamous cell, hepatocellular, melanoma or renal cell carcinoma. Before TCR sequencing, CD4+ T cells and CD8+ T cells were sorted from peripheral blood as separate populations. To sequence the TCRbeta CDR3 region, genomic DNA was isolated from the sorted cells. The immunoSEQ Assay was used to sequence the TCRbeta CDR3 regions. As stored in TCRdb, this immuneACCESS dataset retains in-frame rearrangements with V and J assigned. A fraction of the clones does not appear; measured against another copy, unresolved V genes explain less than half of the discrepancy, and the remainder lacks a known reason. This sample is represented by about 7,700 clones; less than 85% of them were singletons. The ten largest clones add up to around 34% of the sample.

A few counts support this clone. Its antigen is not yet known. No base qualities exist here, and no much larger clone lies one base off it. Via the germline V gene, CDR1 is SGDLS and CDR2 YYNGEE. Its CDR3 holds 14 amino acids, cysteine through phenylalanine. The kept DNA is CDR3 alone, 42 bases in frame from the first base. The V and J ends are trimmed by 0 bases and 6 bases, leaving 13 bases between them. The rearranged chain carries TRBV9 and TRBJ2-7; the D gene is unclear. This TCR derives from an adult with an advanced solid tumor such as melanoma, head and neck, liver or kidney cancer. The starting material was CD4+ or CD8+ T cells sorted from blood, obtained in a trial of the OX40 agonist ivuxolimab. The DNA sequence is as follows: TGTGCCAGCAGCGTAGGTCAGGTCAAGGGCGAGCAGTACTTC. This is translated as CASSVGQVKGEQYF.